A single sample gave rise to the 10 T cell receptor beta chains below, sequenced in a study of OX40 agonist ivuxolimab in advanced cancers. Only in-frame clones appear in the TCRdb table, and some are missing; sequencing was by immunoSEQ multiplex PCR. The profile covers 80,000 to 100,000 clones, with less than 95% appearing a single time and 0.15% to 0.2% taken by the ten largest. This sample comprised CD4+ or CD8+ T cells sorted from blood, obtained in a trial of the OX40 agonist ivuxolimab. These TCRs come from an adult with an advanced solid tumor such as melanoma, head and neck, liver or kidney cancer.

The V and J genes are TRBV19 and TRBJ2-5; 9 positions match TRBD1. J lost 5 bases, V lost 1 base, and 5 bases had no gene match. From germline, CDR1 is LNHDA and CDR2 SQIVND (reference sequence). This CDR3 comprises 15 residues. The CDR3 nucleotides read TGTGCCAGTAGTATAGCGGGACAGGGCTGGGAGACCCAGTACTTC. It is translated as CASSIAGQGWETQYF.

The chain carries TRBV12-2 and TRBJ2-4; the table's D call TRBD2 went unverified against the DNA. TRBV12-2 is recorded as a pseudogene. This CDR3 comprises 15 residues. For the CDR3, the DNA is TGTGCAAGTCGCTTAGGGGTGGGAGAGAAAAACATTCAGTACTTC. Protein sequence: CASRLGVGEKNIQYF.

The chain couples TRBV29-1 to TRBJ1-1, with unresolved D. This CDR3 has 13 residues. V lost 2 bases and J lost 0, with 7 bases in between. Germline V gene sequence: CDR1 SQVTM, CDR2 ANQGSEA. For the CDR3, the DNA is TGCAGCGTTGAAAAAGGGATGAACACTGAAGCTTTCTTT. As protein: CSVEKGMNTEAFF.

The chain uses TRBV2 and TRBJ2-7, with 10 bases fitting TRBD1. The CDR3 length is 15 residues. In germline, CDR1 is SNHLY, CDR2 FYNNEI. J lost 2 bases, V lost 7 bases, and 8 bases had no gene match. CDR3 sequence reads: CASKNGTGVTYEQYF. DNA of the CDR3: TGTGCCAGCAAAAACGGGACAGGGGTAACCTACGAGCAGTACTTC.

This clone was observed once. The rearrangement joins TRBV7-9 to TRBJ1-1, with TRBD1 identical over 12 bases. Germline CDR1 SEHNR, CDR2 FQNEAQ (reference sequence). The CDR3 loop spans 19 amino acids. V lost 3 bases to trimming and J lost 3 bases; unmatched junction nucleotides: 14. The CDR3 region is CASSLTIYRDRGLHTEAFF. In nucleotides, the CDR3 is TGTGCCAGCAGCTTGACAATATACCGGGACAGGGGGCTTCACACTGAAGCTTTCTTT.

The CDR3 region has the DNA TGTGCCAGTAGTATGGGGAACCCAGCCTACGAGCAGTACTTC. It codes for CASSMGNPAYEQYF. The chain couples TRBV19 to TRBJ2-7; no reliable D call. The CDR3 consists of 14 residues. Germline V lookup: CDR1 LNHDA, CDR2 SQIVND (reference sequence). V lost 3 bases to trimming and J lost 2 bases, with 11 bases between them.

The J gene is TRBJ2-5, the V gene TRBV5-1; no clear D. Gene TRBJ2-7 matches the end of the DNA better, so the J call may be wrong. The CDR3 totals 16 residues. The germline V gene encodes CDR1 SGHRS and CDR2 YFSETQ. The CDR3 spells CASSLAPAGPPYEQYF. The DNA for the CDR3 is TGCGCCAGCAGCTTGGCCCCTGCCGGCCCTCCCTACGAGCAGTACTTC.

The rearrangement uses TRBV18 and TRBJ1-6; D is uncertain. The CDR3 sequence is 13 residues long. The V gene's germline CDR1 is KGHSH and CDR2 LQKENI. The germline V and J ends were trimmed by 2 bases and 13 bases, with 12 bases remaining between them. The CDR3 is CASSPTAEGPLHF. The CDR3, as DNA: TGTGCCAGCTCACCAACGGCGGAGGGCCCCCTCCACTTT.

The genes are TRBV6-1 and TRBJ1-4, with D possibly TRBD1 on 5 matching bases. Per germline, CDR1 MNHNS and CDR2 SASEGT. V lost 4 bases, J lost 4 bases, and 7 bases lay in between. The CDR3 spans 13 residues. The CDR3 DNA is TGTGCCAGCAGTGCAGGGCTTAATGAAAAACTGTTTTTT. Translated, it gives CASSAGLNEKLFF.

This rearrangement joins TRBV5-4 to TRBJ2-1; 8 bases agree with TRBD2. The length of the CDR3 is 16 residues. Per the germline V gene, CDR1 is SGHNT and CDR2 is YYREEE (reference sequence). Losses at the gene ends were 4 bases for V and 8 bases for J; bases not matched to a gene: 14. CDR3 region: CASSHLTSVLSDEQFF. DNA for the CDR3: TGTGCCAGCAGCCACCTGACTAGCGTTCTGTCGGATGAGCAGTTCTTC.